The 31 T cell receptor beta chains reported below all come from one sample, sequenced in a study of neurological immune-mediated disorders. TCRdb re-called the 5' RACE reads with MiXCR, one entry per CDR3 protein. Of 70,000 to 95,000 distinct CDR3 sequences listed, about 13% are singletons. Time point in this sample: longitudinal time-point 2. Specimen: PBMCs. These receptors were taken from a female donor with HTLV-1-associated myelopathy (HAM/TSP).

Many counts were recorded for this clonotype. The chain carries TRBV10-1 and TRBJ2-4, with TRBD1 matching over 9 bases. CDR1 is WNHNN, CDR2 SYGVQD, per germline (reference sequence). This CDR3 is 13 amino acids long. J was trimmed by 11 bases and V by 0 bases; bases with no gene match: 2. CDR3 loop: CASSESGQGFQYF. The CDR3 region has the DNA TGCGCCAGCAGTGAGTCTGGACAGGGGTTTCAGTACTTC.

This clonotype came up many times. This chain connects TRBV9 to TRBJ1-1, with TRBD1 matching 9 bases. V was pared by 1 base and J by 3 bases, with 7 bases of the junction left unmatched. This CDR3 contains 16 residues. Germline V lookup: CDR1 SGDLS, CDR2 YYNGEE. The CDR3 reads CASSVYRGLSDTEAFF. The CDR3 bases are TGTGCCAGCAGCGTATACAGGGGGCTATCGGACACTGAAGCTTTCTTT.

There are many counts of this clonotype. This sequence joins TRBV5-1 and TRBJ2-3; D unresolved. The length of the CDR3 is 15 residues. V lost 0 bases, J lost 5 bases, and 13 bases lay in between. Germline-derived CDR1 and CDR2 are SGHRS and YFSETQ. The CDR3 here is CASSLVLGGGDTQYF. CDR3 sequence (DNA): TGCGCCAGCAGCTTGGTTTTGGGCGGCGGAGATACGCAGTATTTT.

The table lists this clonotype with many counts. CDR3 nucleotide sequence: TGCAGTGCTAGGCTCGCCCCGGGACGGTCCTACGAGCAGTACTTC. The encoded protein is CSARLAPGRSYEQYF. The V and J genes are TRBV20-1 and TRBJ2-7; D may match TRBD1 or TRBD2 (5 bases each). The CDR3 sequence is 15 residues long. The germline V gene encodes CDR1 DFQATT and CDR2 SNEGSKA (reference sequence). Trimming pared 3 bases from V and 1 base from J, leaving 16 bases between.

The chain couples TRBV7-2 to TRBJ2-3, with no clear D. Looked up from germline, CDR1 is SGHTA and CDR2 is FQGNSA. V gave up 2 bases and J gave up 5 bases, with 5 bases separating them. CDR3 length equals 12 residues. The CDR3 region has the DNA TGTGCCAGCAGCTTATGGAGAGATACGCAGTATTTT. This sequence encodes CASSLWRDTQYF.

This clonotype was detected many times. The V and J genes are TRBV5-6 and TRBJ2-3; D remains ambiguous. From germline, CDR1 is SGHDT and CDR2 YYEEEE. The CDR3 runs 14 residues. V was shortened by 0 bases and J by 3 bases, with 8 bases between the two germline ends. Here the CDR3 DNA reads TGTGCCAGCAGCTTGGCTGGGTGGACAGATACGCAGTATTTT. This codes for CASSLAGWTDTQYF.

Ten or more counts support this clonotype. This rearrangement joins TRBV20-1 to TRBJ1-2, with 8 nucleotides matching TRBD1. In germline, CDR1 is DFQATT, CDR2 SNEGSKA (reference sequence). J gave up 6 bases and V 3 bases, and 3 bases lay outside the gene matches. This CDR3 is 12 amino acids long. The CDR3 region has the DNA TGCAGTGCTAGCCGACAGGGGAATGGCTACACCTTC. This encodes CSASRQGNGYTF.

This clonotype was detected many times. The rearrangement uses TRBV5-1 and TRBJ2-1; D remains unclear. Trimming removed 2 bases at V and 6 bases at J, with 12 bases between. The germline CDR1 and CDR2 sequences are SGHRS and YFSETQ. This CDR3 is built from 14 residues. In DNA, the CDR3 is TGCGCCAGCAGCTTCTCCTCAGACTCCAATGAGCAGTTCTTC. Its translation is CASSFSSDSNEQFF.

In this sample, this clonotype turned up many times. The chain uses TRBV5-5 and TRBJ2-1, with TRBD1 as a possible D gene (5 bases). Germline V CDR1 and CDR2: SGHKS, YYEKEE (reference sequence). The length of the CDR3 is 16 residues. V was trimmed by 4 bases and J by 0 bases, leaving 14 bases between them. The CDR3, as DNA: TGTGCCAGCAGCGTGGTCAGGGATAGCTCCTACAATGAGCAGTTCTTC. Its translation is CASSVVRDSSYNEQFF.

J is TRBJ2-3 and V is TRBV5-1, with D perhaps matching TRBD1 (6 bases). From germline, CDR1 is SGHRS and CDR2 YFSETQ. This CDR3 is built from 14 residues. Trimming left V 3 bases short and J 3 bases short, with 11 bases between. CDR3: CASSSQGITDTQYF. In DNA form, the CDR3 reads TGCGCCAGCAGCTCCCAGGGGATAACAGATACGCAGTATTTT.

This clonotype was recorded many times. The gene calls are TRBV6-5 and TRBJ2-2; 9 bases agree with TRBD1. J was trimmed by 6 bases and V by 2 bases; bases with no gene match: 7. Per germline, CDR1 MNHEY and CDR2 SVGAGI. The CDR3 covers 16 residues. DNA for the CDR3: TGTGCCAGCAGTTACCGACAGGGGGTGGGCGCCGGGGAGCTGTTTTTT. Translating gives CASSYRQGVGAGELFF.

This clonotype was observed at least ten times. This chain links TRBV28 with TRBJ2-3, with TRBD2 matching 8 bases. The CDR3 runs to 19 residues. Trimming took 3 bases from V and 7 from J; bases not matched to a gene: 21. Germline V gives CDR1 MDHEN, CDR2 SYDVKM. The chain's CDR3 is CASSFTWDSPGLGVNTQYF. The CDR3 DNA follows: TGTGCCAGCAGTTTCACCTGGGACTCACCGGGACTAGGGGTTAATACGCAGTATTTT.

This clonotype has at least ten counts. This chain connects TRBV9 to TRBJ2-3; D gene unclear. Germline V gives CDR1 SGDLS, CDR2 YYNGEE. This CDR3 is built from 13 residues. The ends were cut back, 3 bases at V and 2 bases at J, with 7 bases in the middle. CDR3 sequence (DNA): TGTGCCAGCAGCGGAATTCCCACAGATACGCAGTATTTT. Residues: CASSGIPTDTQYF.

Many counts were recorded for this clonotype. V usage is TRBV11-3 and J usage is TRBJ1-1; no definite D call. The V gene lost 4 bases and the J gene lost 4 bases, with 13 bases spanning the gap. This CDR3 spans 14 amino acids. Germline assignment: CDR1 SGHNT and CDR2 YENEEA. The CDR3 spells CASSSTAVGTEAFF. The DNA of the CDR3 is TGTGCCAGCAGCTCAACAGCGGTGGGCACTGAAGCTTTCTTT. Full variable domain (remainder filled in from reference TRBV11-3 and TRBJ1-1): EAGVVQSPRYKIIEKKQPVAFWCNPISGHNTLYWYLQNLGQGPELLIRYENEEAVDDSQLPKDRFSAERLKGVDSTLKIQPAELGDSAVYLCASSSTAVGTEAFFGQGTRLTVV.

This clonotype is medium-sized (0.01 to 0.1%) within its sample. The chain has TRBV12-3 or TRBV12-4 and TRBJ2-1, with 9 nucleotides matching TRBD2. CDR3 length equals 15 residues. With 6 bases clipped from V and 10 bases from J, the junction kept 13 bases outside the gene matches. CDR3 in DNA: TGTGCCAGCAGCCCAGCTGGCGGGGGGGCCGGCGAGCAGTTCTTC. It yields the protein CASSPAGGGAGEQFF.

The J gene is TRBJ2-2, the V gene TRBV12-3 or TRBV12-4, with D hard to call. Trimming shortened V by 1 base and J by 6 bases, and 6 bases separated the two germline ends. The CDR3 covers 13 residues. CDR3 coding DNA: TGTGCCAGCAGTTTAGTTGGTTCCGGGGAGCTGTTTTTT. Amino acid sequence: CASSLVGSGELFF.

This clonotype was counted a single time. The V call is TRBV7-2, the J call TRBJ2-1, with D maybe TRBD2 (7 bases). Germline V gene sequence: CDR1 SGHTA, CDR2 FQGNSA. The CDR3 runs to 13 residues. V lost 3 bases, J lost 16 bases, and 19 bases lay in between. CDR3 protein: CASSFRSAGASFF. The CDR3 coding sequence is TGTGCCAGCAGCTTCAGGAGCGCGGGGGCCAGTTTCTTC.

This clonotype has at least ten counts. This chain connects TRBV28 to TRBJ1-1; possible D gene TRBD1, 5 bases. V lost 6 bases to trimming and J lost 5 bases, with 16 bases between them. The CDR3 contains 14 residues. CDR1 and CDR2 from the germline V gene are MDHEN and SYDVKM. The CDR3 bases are TGTGCCAGCAGGTATGGGACCTTGAGGACTGAAGCTTTCTTT. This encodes CASRYGTLRTEAFF.

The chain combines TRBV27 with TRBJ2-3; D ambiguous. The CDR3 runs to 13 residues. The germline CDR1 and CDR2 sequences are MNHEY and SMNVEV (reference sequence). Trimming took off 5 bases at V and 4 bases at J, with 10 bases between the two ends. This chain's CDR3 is CASSPPVPDTQYF. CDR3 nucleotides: TGTGCCAGCAGTCCTCCAGTCCCAGATACGCAGTATTTT.

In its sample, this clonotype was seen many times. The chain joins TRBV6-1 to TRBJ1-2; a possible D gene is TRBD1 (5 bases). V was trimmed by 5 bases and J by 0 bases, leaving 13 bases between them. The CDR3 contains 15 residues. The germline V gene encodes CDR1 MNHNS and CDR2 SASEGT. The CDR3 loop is CASSTETVSNYGYTF. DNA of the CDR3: TGTGCCAGCAGTACGGAGACAGTTTCTAACTATGGCTACACCTTC.

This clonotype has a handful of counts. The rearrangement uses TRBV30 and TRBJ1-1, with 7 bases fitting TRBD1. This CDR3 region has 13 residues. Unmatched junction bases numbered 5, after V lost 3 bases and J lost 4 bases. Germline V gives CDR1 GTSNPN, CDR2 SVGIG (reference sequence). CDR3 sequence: CAWRTGRSTEAFF. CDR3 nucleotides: TGTGCCTGGAGGACAGGGCGTAGCACTGAAGCTTTCTTT.

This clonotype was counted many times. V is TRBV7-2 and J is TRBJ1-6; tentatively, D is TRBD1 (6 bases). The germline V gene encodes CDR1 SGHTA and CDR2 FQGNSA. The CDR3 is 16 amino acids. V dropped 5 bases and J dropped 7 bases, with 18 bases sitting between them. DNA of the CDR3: TGTGCCAGCAGCCCCCAGACAGGAAACTTAAATTCACCCCTCCACTTT. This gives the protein CASSPQTGNLNSPLHF. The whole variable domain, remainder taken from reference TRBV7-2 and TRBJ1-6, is GAGVSQSPSNKVTEKGKDVELRCDPISGHTALYWYRQSLGQGLEFLIYFQGNSAPDKSGLPSDRFSAERTGGSVSTLTIQRTQQEDSAVYLCASSPQTGNLNSPLHFGNGTRLTVT.

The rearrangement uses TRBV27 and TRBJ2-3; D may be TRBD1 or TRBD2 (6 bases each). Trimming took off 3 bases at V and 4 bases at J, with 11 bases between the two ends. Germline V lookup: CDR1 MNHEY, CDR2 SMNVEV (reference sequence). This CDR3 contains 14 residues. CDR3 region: CASSLGGTSDTQYF. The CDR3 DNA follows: TGTGCCAGCAGTTTGGGGGGCACGTCAGATACGCAGTATTTT.

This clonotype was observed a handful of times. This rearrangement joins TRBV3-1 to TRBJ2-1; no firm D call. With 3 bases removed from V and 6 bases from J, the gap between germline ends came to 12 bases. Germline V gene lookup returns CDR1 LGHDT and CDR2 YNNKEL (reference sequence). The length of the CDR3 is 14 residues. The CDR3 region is CASSHVSGPNEQFF. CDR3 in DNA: TGTGCCAGCAGCCACGTATCGGGCCCCAATGAGCAGTTCTTC.

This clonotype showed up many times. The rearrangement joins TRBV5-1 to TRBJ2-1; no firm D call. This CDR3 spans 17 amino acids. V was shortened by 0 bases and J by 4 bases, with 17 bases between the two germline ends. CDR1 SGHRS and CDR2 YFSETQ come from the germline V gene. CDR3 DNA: TGCGCCAGCAGCTTGGGCGAGGCGCCCGCGGTTTACAATGAGCAGTTCTTC. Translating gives CASSLGEAPAVYNEQFF.

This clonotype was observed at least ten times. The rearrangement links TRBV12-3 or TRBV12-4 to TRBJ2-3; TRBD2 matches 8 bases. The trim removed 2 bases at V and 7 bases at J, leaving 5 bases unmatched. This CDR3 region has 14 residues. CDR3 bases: TGTGCCAGCAGTTTATCCGGGGGGGCCCATACGCAGTATTTT. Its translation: CASSLSGGAHTQYF.

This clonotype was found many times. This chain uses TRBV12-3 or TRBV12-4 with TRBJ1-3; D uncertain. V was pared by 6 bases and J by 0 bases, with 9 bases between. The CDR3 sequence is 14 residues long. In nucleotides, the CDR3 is TGTGCCAGCAGGGTGTCGAGCTCTGGAAACACCATATATTTT. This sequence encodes CASRVSSSGNTIYF.

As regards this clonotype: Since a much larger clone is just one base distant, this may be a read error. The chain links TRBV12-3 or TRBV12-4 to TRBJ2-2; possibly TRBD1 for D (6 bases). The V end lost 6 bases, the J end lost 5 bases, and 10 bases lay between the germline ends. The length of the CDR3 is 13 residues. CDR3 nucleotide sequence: TGTGCCAGCAGCTTCACAGGGACCGGGGAGCTGTTTTTT. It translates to CASSFTGTGELFF.

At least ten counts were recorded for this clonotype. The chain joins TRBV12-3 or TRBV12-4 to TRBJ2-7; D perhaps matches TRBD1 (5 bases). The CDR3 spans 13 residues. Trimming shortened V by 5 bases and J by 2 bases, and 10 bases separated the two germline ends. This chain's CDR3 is CASSPDSPYEQYF. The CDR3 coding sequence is TGTGCCAGCAGTCCCGACAGCCCCTACGAGCAGTACTTC.

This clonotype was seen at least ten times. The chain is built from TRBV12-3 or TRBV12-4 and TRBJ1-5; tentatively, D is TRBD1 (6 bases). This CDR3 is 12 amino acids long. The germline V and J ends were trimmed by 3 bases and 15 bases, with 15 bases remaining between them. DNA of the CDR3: TGTGCCAGCAGTTTTGACATGGGGGCCGGGCATTTT. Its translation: CASSFDMGAGHF.

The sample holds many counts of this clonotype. The CDR3 sequence is CASSLEGGDEQYF. CDR3 in DNA: TGCGCCAGCAGCTTGGAGGGTGGCGACGAGCAGTACTTC. V usage is TRBV5-1 and J usage is TRBJ2-7; D unclear. V was pared by 0 bases and J by 5 bases, with 9 bases between. Germline V gene sequence: CDR1 SGHRS, CDR2 YFSETQ. The CDR3 loop spans 13 amino acids.